This TCR beta chain came from a study of tumor and adjacent non-tumor tissue in lung cancer. Study results and limitations: In normal lung, the top 100 clones were significantly more dominant than in tumor.

The germline V gene has CDR1 SGHVS and CDR2 FQNEAQ. The CDR3 contains 13 residues. Comment on this clonotype: Its antigen is unknown. A much larger clone differs by one base, so this may be a read error.

No cell sorting was done before RNA was extracted from the tissue. The library came from three nested PCR rounds adapted from ARM-PCR protocols. TCRdb independently ran MiXCR on the multiplex PCR reads; one entry per CDR3 protein. The sample carries more than 90,000 distinct CDR3 sequences, about 72% recorded once. Source material: lung tumor tissue. The rearrangement uses TRBV7-8 and TRBJ1-5, with D unresolved. The clonotype comes from a man aged 60 to 75 with non-small cell lung cancer. In DNA form, the CDR3 reads TGTACCAGCAGCTTAGAGTTGTTTCAGCCCCAGCATTTT. This codes for CTSSLELFQPQHF.